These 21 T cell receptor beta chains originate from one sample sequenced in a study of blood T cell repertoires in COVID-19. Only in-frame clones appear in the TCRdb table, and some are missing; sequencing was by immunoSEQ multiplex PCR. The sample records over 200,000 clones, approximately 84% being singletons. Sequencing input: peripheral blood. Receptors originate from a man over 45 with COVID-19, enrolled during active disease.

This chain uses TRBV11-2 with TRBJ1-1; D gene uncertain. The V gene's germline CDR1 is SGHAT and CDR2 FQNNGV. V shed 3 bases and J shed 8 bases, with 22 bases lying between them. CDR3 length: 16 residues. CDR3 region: CASSLRPRGVRLEAFF. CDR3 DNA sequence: TGTGCCAGCAGCTTGAGGCCCCGCGGGGTGAGGCTGGAAGCTTTCTTT. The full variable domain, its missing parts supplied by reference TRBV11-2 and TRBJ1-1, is EAGVAQSPRYKIIEKRQSVAFWCNPISGHATLYWYQQILGQGPKLLIQFQNNGVVDDSQLPKDRFSAERLKGVDSTLKIQPAKLEDSAVYLCASSLRPRGVRLEAFFGQGTRLTVV.

In nucleotides, the CDR3 is TGTGCCAGCCTGGGACAGGGTTATGGCTACACCTTC. Amino acids: CASLGQGYGYTF. The chain carries TRBV28 and TRBJ1-2; 9 nucleotides align to TRBD1. The germline CDR1 and CDR2 sequences are MDHEN and SYDVKM. This CDR3 spans 12 amino acids. Trimming took 8 bases from V and 5 from J; bases not matched to a gene: 3.

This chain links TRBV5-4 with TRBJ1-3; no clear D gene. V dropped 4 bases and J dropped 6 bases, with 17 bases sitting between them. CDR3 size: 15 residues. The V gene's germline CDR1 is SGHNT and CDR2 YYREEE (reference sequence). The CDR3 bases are TGTGCCAGCAGCCAGTACACGGGAGGAATAAACACCATATATTTT. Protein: CASSQYTGGINTIYF.

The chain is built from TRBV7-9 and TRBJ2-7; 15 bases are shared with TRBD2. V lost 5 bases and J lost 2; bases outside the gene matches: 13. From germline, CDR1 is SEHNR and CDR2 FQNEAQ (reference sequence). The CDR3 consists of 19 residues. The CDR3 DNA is TGTGCCAGCAGCCCGGACCAGGGACTAGCGGGGGGTCTGACCTACGAGCAGTACTTC. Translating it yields CASSPDQGLAGGLTYEQYF.

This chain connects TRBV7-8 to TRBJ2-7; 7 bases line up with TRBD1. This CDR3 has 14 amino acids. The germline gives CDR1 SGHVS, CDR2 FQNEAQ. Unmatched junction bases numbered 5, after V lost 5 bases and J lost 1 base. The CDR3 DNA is TGTGCCAGCAGCAAGGGACAGCTATCCTACGAGCAGTACTTC. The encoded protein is CASSKGQLSYEQYF. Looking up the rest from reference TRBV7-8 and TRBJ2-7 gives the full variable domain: GAGVSQSPRYKVAKRGQDVALRCDPISGHVSLFWYQQALGQGPEFLTYFQNEAQLDKSGLPSDRFFAERPEGSVSTLKIQRTQQEDSAVYLCASSKGQLSYEQYFGPGTRLTVT.

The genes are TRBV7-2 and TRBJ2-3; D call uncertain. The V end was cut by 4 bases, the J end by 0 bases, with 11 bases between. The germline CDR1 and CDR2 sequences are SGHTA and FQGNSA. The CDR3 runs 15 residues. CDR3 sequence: CASSSDISSTDTQYF. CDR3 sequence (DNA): TGTGCCAGCAGCTCCGACATATCTAGCACAGATACGCAGTATTTT.

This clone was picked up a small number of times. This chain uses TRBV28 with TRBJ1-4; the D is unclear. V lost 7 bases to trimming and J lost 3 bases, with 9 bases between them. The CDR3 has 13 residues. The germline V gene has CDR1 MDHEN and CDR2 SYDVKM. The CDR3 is CASIGVANEKLFF. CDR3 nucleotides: TGTGCCAGCATTGGTGTAGCTAATGAAAAACTGTTTTTT.

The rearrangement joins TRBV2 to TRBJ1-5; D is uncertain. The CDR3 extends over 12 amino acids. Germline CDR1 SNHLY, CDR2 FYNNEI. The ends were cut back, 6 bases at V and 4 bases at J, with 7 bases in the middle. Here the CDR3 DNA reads TGTGCCAGCAGACTCAGGAATCAGCCCCAGCATTTT. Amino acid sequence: CASRLRNQPQHF.

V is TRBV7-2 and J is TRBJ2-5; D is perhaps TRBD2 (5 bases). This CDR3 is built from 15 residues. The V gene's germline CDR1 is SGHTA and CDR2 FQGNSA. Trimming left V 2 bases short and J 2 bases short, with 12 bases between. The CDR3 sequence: CASSLPAGWQETQYF. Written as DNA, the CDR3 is TGTGCCAGCAGCTTACCGGCGGGTTGGCAAGAGACCCAGTACTTC.

The CDR3, as DNA: TGTGCCAGCAGTGAAGTTCAAACATATGGCTACACCTTC. This sequence encodes CASSEVQTYGYTF. The chain has TRBV6-1 and TRBJ1-2, with D hard to call. Per the germline V gene, CDR1 is MNHNS and CDR2 is SASEGT. The CDR3 runs 13 residues. The ends were cut back, 1 base at V and 5 bases at J, with 8 bases in the middle.

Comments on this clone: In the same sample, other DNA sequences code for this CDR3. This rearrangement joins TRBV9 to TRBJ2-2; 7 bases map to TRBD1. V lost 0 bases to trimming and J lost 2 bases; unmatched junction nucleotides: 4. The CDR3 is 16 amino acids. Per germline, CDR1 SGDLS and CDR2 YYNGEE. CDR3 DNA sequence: TGTGCCAGCAGCGTAGCTGGGACAGCAAACACCGGGGAGCTGTTTTTT. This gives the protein CASSVAGTANTGELFF.

The CDR3 region is CATSEDRLTGELFF. For the CDR3, the DNA is TGTGCCACCAGTGAGGACAGGCTCACCGGGGAGCTGTTTTTT. The rearrangement links TRBV24-1 to TRBJ2-2, with 7 bases lining up with TRBD1. This CDR3 is built from 14 residues. V shed 4 bases, J shed 4 bases, and the junction held 2 bases outside the gene matches. Per the germline V gene, CDR1 is KGHDR and CDR2 is SFDVKD.

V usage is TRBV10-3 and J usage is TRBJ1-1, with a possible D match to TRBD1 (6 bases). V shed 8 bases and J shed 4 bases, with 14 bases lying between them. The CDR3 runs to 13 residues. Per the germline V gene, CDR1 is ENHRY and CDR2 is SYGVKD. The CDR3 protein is CAIESGVSTEAFF. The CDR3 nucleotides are TGTGCCATCGAATCAGGGGTAAGCACTGAAGCTTTCTTT.

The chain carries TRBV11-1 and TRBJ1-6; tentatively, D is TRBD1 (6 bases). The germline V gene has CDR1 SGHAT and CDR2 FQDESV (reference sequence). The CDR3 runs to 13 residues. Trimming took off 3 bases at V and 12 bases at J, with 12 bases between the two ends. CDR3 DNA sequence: TGTGCCAGCAGCTTGGACCAGGACAGACCCCTCCACTTT. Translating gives CASSLDQDRPLHF.

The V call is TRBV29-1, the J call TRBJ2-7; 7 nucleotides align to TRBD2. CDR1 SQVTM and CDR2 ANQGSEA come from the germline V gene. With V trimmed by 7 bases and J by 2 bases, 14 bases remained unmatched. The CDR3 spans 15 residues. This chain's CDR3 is CSASQGPAGTYEQYF. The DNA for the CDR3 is TGCAGCGCTTCCCAGGGACCAGCGGGAACCTACGAGCAGTACTTC.

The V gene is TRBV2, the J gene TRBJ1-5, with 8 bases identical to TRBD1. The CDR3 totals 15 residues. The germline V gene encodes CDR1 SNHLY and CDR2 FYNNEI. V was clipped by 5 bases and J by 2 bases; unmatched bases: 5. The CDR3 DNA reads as TGTGCCAGCAGTTACAGGGGGGGAGGCAATCAGCCCCAGCATTTT. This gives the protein CASSYRGGGNQPQHF.

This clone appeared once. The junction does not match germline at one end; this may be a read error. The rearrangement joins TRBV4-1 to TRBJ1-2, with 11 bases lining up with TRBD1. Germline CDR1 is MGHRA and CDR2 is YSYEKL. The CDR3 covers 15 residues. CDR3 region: CASSRTGGTDYGYAF. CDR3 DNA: TGCGCCAGCAGCCGGACAGGGGGCACCGACTATGGCTACGCCTTC.

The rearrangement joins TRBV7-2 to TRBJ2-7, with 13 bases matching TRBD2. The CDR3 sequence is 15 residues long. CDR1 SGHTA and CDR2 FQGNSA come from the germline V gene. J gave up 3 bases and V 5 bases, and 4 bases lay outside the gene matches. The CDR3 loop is CASSAGTSGIYEQYF. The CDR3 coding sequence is TGTGCCAGCAGCGCCGGGACTAGCGGGATCTACGAGCAGTACTTC.

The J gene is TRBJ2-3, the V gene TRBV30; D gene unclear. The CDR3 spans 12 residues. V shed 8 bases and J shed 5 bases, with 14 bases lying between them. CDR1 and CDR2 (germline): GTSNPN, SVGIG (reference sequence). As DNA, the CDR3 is TGTGCCCACGCCGGCGGTCAAGATACGCAGTATTTT. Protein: CAHAGGQDTQYF.

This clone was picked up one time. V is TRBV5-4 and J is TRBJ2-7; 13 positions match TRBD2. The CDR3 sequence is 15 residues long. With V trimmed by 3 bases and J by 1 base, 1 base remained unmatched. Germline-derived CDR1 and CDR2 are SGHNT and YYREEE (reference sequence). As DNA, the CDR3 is TGTGCCAGCAGCTCGGGACTAGCGGGGTCCTACGAGCAGTACTTC. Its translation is CASSSGLAGSYEQYF.

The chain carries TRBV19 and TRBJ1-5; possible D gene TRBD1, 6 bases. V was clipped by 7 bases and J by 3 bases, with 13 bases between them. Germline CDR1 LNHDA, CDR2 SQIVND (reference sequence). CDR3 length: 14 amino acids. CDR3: CASNLWGPNQPQHF. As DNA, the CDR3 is TGTGCCAGTAACCTGTGGGGGCCCAATCAGCCCCAGCATTTT.